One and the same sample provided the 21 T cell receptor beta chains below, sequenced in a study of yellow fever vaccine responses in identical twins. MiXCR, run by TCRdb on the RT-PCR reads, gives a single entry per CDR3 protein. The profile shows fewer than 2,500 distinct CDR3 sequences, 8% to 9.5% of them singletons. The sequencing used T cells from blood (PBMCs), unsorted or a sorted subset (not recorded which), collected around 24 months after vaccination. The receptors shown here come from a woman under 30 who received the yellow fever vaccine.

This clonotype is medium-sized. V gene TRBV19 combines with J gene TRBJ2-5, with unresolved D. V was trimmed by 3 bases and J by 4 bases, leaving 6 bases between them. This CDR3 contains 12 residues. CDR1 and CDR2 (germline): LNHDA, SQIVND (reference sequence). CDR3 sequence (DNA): TGTGCCAGTAGTATCATCGGAGAGACCCAGTACTTC. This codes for CASSIIGETQYF.

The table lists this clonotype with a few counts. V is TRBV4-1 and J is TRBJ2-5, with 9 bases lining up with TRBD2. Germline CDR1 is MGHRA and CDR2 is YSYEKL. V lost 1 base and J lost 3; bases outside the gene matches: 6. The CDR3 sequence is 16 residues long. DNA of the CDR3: TGCGCCAGCAGCCAAGTAGAGCGGGGGGTAGAAGAGACCCAGTACTTC. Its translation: CASSQVERGVEETQYF.

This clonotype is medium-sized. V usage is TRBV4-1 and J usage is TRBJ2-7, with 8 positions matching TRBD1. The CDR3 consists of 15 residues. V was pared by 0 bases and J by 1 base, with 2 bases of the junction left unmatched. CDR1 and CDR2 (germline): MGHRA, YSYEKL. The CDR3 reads CASSQEDRVSYEQYF. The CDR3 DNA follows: TGCGCCAGCAGCCAAGAGGACAGGGTTTCCTACGAGCAGTACTTC.

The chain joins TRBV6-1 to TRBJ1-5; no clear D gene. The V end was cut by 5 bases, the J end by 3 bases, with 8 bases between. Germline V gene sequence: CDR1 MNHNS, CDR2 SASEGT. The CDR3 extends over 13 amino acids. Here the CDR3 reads CASSINYNQPQHF. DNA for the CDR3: TGTGCCAGCAGTATAAACTACAATCAGCCCCAGCATTTT.

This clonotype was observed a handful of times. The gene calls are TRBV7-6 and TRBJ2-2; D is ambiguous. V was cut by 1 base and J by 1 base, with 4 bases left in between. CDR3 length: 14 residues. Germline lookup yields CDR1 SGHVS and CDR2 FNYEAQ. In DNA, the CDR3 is TGTGCCAGCAGCTTAGGGCAGAACACCGGGGAGCTGTTTTTT. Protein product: CASSLGQNTGELFF.

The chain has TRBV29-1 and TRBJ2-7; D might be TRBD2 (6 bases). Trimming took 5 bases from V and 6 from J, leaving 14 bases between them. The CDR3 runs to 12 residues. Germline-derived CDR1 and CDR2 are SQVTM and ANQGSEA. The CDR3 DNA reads TGCAGCGTTTATGGGGGACTCGGCGAGCAGTACTTC. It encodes CSVYGGLGEQYF.

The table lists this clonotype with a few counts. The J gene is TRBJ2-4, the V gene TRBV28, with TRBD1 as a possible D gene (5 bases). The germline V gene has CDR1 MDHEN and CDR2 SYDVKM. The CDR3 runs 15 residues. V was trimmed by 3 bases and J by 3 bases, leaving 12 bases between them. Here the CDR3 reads CASSFPTVGKNIQYF. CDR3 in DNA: TGTGCCAGCAGTTTCCCGACAGTGGGCAAAAACATTCAGTACTTC. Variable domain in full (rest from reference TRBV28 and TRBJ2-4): DVKVTQSSRYLVKRTGEKVFLECVQDMDHENMFWYRQDPGLGLRLIYFSYDVKMKEKGDIPEGYSVSREKKERFSLILESASTNQTSMYLCASSFPTVGKNIQYFGAGTRLSVL.

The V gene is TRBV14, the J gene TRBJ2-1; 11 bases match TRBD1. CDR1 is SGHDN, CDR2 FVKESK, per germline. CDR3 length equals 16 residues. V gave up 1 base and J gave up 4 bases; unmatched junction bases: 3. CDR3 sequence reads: CASSQGTGGSYNEQFF. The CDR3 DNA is TGTGCCAGCAGCCAAGGGACAGGGGGCTCATACAATGAGCAGTTCTTC.

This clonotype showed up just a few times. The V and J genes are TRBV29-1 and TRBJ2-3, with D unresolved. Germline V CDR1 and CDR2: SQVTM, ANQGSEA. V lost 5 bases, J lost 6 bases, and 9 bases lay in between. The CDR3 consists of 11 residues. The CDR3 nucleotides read TGCAGCGTTCAGACACGCGATACGCAGTATTTT. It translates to CSVQTRDTQYF.

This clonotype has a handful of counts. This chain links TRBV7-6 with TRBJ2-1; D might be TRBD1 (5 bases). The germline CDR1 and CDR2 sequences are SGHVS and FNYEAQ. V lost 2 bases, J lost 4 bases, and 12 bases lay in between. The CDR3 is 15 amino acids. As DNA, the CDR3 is TGTGCCAGCAGCTTAAAAGGGGCGATATACAATGAGCAGTTCTTC. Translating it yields CASSLKGAIYNEQFF.

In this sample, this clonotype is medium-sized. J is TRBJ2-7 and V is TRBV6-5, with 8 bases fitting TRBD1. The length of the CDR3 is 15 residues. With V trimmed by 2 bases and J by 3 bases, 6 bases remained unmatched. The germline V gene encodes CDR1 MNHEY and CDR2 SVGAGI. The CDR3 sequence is CASSYLGQGDYEQYF. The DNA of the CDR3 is TGTGCCAGCAGTTACCTTGGACAGGGCGACTACGAGCAGTACTTC.

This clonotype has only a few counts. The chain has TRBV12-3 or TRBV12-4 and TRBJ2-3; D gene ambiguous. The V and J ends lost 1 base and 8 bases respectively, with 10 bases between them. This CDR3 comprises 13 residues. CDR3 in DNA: TGTGCCAGCAGTTTAGAGGGCATAGCTACGCAGTATTTT. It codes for CASSLEGIATQYF.

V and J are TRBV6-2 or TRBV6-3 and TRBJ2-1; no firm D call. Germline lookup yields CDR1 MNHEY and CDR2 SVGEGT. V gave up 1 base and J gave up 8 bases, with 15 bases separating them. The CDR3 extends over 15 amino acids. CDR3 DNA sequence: TGTGCCAGCAGTTACTTGTCAGCCCCGGGCGATGAGCAGTTCTTC. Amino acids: CASSYLSAPGDEQFF.

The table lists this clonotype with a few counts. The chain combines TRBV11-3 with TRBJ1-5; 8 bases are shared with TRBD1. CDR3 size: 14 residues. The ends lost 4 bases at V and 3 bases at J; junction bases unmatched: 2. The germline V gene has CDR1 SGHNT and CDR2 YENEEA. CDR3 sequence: CASSWTGLNQPQHF. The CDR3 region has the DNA TGTGCCAGCAGCTGGACAGGGCTCAATCAGCCCCAGCATTTT. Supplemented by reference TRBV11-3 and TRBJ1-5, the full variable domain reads EAGVVQSPRYKIIEKKQPVAFWCNPISGHNTLYWYLQNLGQGPELLIRYENEEAVDDSQLPKDRFSAERLKGVDSTLKIQPAELGDSAVYLCASSWTGLNQPQHFGDGTRLSIL.

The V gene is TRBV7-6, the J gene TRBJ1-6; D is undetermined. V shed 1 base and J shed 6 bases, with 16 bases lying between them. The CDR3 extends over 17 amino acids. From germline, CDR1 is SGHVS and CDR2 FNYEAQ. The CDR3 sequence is CASSLEARPESNSPLHF. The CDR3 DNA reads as TGTGCCAGCAGCTTAGAGGCAAGGCCCGAATCTAATTCACCCCTCCACTTT.

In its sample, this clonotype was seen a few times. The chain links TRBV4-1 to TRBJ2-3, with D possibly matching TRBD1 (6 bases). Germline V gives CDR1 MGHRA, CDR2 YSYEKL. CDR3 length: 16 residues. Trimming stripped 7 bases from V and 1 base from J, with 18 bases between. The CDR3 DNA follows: TGCGCCAGCAATCTGCCACAGGGCGGCGGCACAGATACGCAGTATTTT. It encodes CASNLPQGGGTDTQYF.

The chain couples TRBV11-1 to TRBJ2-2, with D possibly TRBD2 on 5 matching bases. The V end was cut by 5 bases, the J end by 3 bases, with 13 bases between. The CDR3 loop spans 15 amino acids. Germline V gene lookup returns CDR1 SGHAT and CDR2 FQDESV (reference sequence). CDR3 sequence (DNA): TGTGCCAGCAGCAAATCTAGCACCGACACCGGGGAGCTGTTTTTT. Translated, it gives CASSKSSTDTGELFF.

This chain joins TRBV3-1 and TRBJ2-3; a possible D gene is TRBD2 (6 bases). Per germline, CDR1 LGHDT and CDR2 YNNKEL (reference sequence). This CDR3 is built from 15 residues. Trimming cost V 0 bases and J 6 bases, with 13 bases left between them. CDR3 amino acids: CASSQDAGLRDTQYF. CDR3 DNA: TGTGCCAGCAGCCAAGATGCGGGGCTGCGCGATACGCAGTATTTT.

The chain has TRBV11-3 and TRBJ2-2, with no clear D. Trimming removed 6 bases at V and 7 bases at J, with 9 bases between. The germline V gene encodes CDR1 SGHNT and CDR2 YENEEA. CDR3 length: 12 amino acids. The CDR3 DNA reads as TGTGCCAGCAGGAAGATAAGCGGGGAGCTGTTTTTT. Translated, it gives CASRKISGELFF.

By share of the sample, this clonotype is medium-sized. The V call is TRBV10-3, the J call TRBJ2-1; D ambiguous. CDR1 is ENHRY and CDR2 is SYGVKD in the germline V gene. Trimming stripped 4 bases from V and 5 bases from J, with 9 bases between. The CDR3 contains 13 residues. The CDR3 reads CAISGYLNNEQFF. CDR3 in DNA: TGTGCCATCAGTGGCTACCTAAACAATGAGCAGTTCTTC.

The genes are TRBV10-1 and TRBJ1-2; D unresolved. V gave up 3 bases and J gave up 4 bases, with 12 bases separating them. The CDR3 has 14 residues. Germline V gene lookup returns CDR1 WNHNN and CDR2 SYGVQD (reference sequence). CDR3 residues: CASSDSLRGYGYTF. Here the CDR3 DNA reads TGCGCCAGCAGTGATTCTTTACGCGGCTATGGCTACACCTTC.